The TCR beta chain under discussion was sequenced for a study of T cell clonality in common variable immunodeficiency. Study-level points and caveats: TCRbeta clonality was increased in CVID versus healthy controls. In common variable immunodeficiency, TCR beta chains reportedly carried fewer deletions and N-nucleotide insertions.

Points on this clone: The antigen remains unidentified. The read comes to an end 3 residues before the CDR3 does, leaving the germline J gene to fill in the end.

The table came from immunoSEQ multiplex PCR; TCRdb's copy has only in-frame clones and leaves some out. The record shows about 20,000 clones for this sample, with no singletons present. The CDR3 contains 15 residues. The germline V gene has CDR1 SGHRS and CDR2 YFSETQ. With V trimmed by 0 bases and J by 6 bases, 4 bases remained unmatched. The J gene is TRBJ2-2, the V gene TRBV5-1; 8 positions match TRBD2. Sequences were obtained from peripheral blood mononuclear cells. This sequence was found in a human donor with common variable immunodeficiency. CDR3 DNA (partial): TGCGCCAGCAGCTTGGATCAGCGGGGGTCCGGGGAG. This sequence encodes CASSLDQRGSGE. The full CDR3 protein reads CASSLDQRGSGELFF. The full variable domain, with the rest looked up from reference TRBV5-1 and TRBJ2-2, is KAGVTQTPRYLIKTRGQQVTLSCSPISGHRSVSWYQQTPGQGLQFLFEYFSETQRNKGNFPGRFSGRQFSNSRSEMNVSTLELGDSALYLCASSLDQRGSGELFFGEGSRLTVL.